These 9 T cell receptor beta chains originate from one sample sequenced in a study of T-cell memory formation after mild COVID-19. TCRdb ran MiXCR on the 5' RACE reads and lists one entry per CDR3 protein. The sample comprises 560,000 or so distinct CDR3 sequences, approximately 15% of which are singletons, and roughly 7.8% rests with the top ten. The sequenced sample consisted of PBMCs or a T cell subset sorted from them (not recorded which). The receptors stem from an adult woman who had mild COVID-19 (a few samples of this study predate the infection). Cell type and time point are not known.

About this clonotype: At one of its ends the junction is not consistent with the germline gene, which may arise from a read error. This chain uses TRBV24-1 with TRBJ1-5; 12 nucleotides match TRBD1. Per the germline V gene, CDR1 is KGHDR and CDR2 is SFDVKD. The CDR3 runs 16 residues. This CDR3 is CATSDPGQGADQPKHF. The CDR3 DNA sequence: TGTGCCACCAGTGATCCGGGACAGGGGGCCGATCAGCCCAAGCATTTT.

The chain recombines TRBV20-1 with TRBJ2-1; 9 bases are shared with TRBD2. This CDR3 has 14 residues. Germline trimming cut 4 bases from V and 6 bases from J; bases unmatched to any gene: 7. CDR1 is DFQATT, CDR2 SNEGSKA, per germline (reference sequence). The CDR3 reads CSAKSGGPLNEQFF. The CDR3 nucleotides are TGCAGTGCTAAGAGCGGGGGGCCTCTCAATGAGCAGTTCTTC.

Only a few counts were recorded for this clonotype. The chain's CDR3 is CAISPQGPGNEQFF. The CDR3 nucleotides are TGTGCCATCAGCCCACAGGGGCCGGGGAATGAGCAGTTCTTC. V is TRBV10-3 and J is TRBJ2-1; 7 bases are a match to TRBD1. V was pared by 6 bases and J by 7 bases, with 9 bases of the junction left unmatched. The CDR3 length is 14 residues. The V gene's germline CDR1 is ENHRY and CDR2 SYGVKD.

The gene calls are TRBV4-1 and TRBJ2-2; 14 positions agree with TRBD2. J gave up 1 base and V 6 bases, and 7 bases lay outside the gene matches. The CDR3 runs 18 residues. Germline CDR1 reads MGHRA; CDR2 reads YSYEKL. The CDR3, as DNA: TGCGCCAGCAGACCCGGGACTAGCGGGGGCCAGAACACCGGGGAGCTGTTTTTT. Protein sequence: CASRPGTSGGQNTGELFF.

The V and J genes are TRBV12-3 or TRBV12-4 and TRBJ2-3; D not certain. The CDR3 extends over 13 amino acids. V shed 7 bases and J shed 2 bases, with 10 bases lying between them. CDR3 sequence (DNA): TGTGCCAGCACCCCGGGCCACACAGATACGCAGTATTTT. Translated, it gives CASTPGHTDTQYF.

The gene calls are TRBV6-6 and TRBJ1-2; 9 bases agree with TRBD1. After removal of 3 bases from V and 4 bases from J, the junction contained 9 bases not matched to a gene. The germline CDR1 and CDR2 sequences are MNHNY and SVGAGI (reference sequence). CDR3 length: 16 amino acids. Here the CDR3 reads CASSYLQGAGLYGYTF. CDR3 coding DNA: TGTGCCAGCAGTTATCTACAGGGGGCGGGACTCTATGGCTACACCTTC.

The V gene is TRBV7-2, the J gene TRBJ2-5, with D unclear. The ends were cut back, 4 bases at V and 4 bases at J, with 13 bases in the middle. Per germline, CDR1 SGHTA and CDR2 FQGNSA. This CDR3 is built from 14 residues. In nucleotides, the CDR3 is TGTGCCAGCAGCTACACCGGGCTGGGAGAGACCCAGTACTTC. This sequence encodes CASSYTGLGETQYF.

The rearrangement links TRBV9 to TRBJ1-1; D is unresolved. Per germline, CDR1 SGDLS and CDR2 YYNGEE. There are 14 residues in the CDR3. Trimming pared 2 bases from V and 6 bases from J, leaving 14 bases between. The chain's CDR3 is CASSVGPEVAEAFF. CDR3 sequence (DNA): TGTGCCAGCAGCGTTGGGCCTGAGGTCGCTGAAGCTTTCTTT. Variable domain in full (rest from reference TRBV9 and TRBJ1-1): DSGVTQTPKHLITATGQRVTLRCSPRSGDLSVYWYQQSLDQGLQFLIQYYNGEERAKGNILERFSAQQFPDLHSELNLSSLELGDSALYFCASSVGPEVAEAFFGQGTRLTVV.

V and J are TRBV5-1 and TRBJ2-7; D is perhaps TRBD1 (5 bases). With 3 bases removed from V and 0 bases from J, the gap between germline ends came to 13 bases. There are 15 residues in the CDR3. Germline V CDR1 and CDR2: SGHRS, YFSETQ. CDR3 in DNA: TGCGCCAGCAGCTCCTTGGGGCTAGTCTCCTACGAGCAGTACTTC. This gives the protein CASSSLGLVSYEQYF.